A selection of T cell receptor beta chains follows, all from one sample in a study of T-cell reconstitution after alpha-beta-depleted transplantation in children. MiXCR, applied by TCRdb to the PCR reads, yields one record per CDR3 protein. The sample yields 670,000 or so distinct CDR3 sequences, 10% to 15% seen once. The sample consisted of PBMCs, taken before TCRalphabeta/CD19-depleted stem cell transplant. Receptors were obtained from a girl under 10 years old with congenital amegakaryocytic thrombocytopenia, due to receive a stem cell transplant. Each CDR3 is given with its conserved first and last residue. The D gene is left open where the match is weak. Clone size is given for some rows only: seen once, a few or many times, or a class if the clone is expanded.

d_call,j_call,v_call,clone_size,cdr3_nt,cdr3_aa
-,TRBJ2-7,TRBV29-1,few,TGCAGCGTTGTGGTACCCGAATCCTACGAGCAGTACTTC,CSVVVPESYEQYF
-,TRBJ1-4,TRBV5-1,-,TGCGCCAGCAGCCCCAGCCAGGGGGAAAAACTGTTTTTT,CASSPSQGEKLFF
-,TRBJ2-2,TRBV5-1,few,TGCGCCAGCAGCCCTCTAGCGTCGGGCACCGGGGAGCTGTTTTTT,CASSPLASGTGELFF
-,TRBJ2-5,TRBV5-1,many,TGCGCCAGCAGCTTCTCGTCAAAAGAAGAGACCCAGTACTTC,CASSFSSKEETQYF
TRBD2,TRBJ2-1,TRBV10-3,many,TGTGCCATCAGTGATGGGACTATTACATACAATGAGCAGTTCTTC,CAISDGTITYNEQFF
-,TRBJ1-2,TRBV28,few,TGTGCCAGCAGTTTATTTGCGACGGTGGGGAGGGTGAGTGGCTACACCTTC,CASSLFATVGRVSGYTF
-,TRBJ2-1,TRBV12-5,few,TGTGCTAGTGGTTTTGTGACCGAACGAGACAATGAGCAGTTCTTC,CASGFVTERDNEQFF
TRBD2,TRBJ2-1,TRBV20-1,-,TGCGGAGCCCGGGCTAGCGGGTACAATGAGCAGTTCTTC,CGARASGYNEQFF
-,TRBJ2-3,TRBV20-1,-,TGCAGTGCTAGAACTCCCCGGGCGGGGTCAGATACGCAGTATTTT,CSARTPRAGSDTQYF
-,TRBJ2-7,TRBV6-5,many,TGTGCCAGCGCCGTTCCCGGAGGGGGGCACAGCTCCTACGAGCAGTACTTC,CASAVPGGGHSSYEQYF
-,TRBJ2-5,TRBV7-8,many,TGTGCCAGCAGCTTCGGATCTAGAGAGACCCAGTACTTC,CASSFGSRETQYF
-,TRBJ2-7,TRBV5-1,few,TGCGCCAGCAGCCCCGAGGAGGACACATCCTACGAGCAGTACTTC,CASSPEEDTSYEQYF
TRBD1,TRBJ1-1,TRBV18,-,TGTGCCAGCTCACCATGGGACAGGGGAAGCACTGAAGCTTTCTTT,CASSPWDRGSTEAFF
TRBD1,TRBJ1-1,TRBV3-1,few,TGTGCCAGCAGCCCGATGCCGGGACAGTACGGATCGGAAGCTTTCTTT,CASSPMPGQYGSEAFF
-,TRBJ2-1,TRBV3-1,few,TGTGCCAGCAGCCAAGCCAAGGATGAGCAGTTCTTC,CASSQAKDEQFF
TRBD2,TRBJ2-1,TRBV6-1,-,TGTGCCAGCAGCATAAGACTAGCGGGAAACAATGAGCAGTTCTTC,CASSIRLAGNNEQFF
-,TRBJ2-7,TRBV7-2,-,TGTGCCAGCAGCTTAGGGGACCTAGGCTCCTACGAGCAGTACTTC,CASSLGDLGSYEQYF
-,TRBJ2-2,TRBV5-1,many,TGCGCCAGCAGCTGGACTGCGGAGCGGAACACCGGGGAGCTGTTTTTT,CASSWTAERNTGELFF
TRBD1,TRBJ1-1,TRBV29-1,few,TGCAGCGTCTATACAGGGGTGAGCACTGAAGCTTTCTTT,CSVYTGVSTEAFF
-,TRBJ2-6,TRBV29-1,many,TGCAGCGTTGAAGGCTCGGCAGCTGCCGGGGCCAACGTCCTGACTTTC,CSVEGSAAAGANVLTF
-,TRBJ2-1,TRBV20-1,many,TGCAGTGCTAGTAGGACGCAAAACAATGAGCAGTTCTTC,CSASRTQNNEQFF
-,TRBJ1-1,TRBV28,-,TGTGCCAGCGGGGGGGGACGGAGTGAAGCTTTCTTT,CASGGGRSEAFF
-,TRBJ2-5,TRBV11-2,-,TGTGCCAGCAGCTTAGATGGTGCAGGGAAACAAGAGACCCAGTACTTC,CASSLDGAGKQETQYF
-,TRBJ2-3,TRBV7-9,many,TGTGCCAGCACTAGCGTCCCAGATACGCAGTATTTT,CASTSVPDTQYF
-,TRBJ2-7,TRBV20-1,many,TGCAGTGCTAGAGAAAGGACGGCGACCTACGAGCAGTACTTC,CSARERTATYEQYF
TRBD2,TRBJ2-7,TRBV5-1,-,TGCGCCAGCAGCTTGGATGGGACTAGCACTTCCTACGAGCAGTACTTC,CASSLDGTSTSYEQYF
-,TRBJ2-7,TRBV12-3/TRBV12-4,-,TGTGCCAGCAGTTTACTCCGGGAGAAGTACGAGCAGTACTTC,CASSLLREKYEQYF
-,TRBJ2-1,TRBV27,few,TGTGCCAGCAGTCCTAACGATGGCGGAACCTACAATGAGCAGTTCTTC,CASSPNDGGTYNEQFF
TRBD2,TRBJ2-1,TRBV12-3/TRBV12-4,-,TGTGCCAGCAGTATACTAGCGGGAGATTGGAATGAGCAGTTCTTC,CASSILAGDWNEQFF
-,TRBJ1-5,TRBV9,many,TGTGCCAGCAGCGTGTGGGCAGGGGATCAGCCCCAGCATTTT,CASSVWAGDQPQHF
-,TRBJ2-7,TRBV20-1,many,TGCAGTGCTAGTTTGGGGGCGCGTAATATCTACGAGCAGTACTTC,CSASLGARNIYEQYF
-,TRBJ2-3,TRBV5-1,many,TGCGCCAGCAGCTTGGTCTTGGTTCGAGTAACAGATACGCAGTATTTT,CASSLVLVRVTDTQYF
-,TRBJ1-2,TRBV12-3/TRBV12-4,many,TGTGCCAGCAGTCCCACACCGGTCGTCTATGGCTACACCTTC,CASSPTPVVYGYTF
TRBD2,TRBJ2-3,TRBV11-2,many,TGTGCCAGCAGCTCGCCCTGGGGTGAGCGGGAGATTCTTGCGCAGTATTTT,CASSSPWGEREILAQYF
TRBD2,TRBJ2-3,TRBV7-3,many,TGTGCCAGCAGCTTGTCTAGCGGGAGTGTGGCAGATACGCAGTATTTT,CASSLSSGSVADTQYF
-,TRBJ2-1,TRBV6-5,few,TGTGCCAGCAGTTATTCGTGGGAGGCCGAGCAGTTCTTC,CASSYSWEAEQFF
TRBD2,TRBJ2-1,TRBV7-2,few,TGTGCCAGCACCTATACTAGCGGGGCACGAAATGAGCAGTTCTTC,CASTYTSGARNEQFF
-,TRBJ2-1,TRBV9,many,TGTGCCAGCAGCGTAGGGCTCCCCCTTTACAATGAGCAGTTCTTC,CASSVGLPLYNEQFF
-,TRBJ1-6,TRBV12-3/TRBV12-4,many,TGTGCCAGCAGGCCCCCTGGGTCGGTTTCACCCCTCCACTTT,CASRPPGSVSPLHF
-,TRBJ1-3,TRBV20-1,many,TGCAGTGCTAGCCCCTCCGCGGGCTCTGGAAACACCATATATTTT,CSASPSAGSGNTIYF
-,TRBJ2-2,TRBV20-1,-,TGCAGTGCCCACTCAACTAACACCGGGGAGCTGTTTTTT,CSAHSTNTGELFF
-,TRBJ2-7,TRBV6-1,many,TGTGCCAGCACCCAGGACGGGCTTAAGGACGAGCAGTACTTC,CASTQDGLKDEQYF
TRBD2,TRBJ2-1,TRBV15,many,TGTGCCACCAGCAGGCGGCTAGCGGGAGGGCTCCTAGAGCAGTTCTTC,CATSRRLAGGLLEQFF
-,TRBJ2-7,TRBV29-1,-,TGCAGCGGGCTGTCCTACGAGCAGTACTTC,CSGLSYEQYF
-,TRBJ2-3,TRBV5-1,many,TGCGCCAGCAGCACCGCAGCTAGCACAGATACGCAGTATTTT,CASSTAASTDTQYF